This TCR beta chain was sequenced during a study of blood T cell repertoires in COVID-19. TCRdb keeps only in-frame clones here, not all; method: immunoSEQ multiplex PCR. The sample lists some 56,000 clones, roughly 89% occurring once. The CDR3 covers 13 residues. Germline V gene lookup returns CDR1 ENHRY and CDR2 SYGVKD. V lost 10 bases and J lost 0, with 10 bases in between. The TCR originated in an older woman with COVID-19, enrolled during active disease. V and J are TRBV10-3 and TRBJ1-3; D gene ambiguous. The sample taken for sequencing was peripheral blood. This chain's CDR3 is CATGYHSGNTIYF. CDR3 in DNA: TGTGCCACCGGTTACCACTCTGGAAACACCATATATTTT.